What follows are 17 T cell receptor beta chains derived from one specimen sequenced in a study of blood T cell repertoires in COVID-19. The table came from immunoSEQ multiplex PCR; TCRdb's copy has only in-frame clones and leaves some out. This sample has 95,000 to 100,000 clones, with about 91% found just once. Sequencing was carried out using peripheral blood. The receptors were sampled from a man aged 45-65 years with acute or convalescent COVID-19.

Remarks on this clone: The identical CDR3 is also encoded by other nucleotide sequences in the sample. V is TRBV5-1 and J is TRBJ1-5; 10 nucleotides match TRBD1. Germline V CDR1 and CDR2: SGHRS, YFSETQ. The trim removed 4 bases at V and 1 base at J, leaving 2 bases unmatched. CDR3 size: 15 residues. CDR3 coding DNA: TGCGCCAGCAGCCTGGGACAGGGGAGCAATCAGCCCCAGCATTTT. Amino acid sequence: CASSLGQGSNQPQHF.

The rearrangement joins TRBV9 to TRBJ2-1, with 9 bases lining up with TRBD1. There are 16 residues in the CDR3. CDR1 is SGDLS and CDR2 is YYNGEE in the germline V gene. Trimming at V came to 3 bases and at J to 1 base, leaving 5 bases not matched to a gene. The CDR3 region is CASSASGTGSYNEQFF. In DNA, the CDR3 is TGTGCCAGCAGCGCCTCCGGGACAGGGTCCTACAATGAGCAGTTCTTC.

This chain uses TRBV30 with TRBJ2-7; 7 bases are shared with TRBD1. There are 12 residues in the CDR3. CDR1 and CDR2 (germline): GTSNPN, SVGIG (reference sequence). J gave up 1 base and V 8 bases, and 5 bases lay outside the gene matches. Here the CDR3 DNA reads TGTGCCGGAAACAGGGGATCCTACGAGCAGTACTTC. Its translation: CAGNRGSYEQYF.

This chain links TRBV18 with TRBJ2-7; TRBD2 matches at 9 bases. The CDR3 consists of 15 residues. The V segment lost 3 bases and the J segment 4 bases; nucleotides outside the gene matches: 7. The germline V gene encodes CDR1 KGHSH and CDR2 LQKENI. CDR3 nucleotides: TGTGCCAGCTCACCCCGGCTAGCGGGGACTTACGAGCAGTACTTC. Protein: CASSPRLAGTYEQYF.

The J gene is TRBJ2-2, the V gene TRBV7-9; a possible D gene is TRBD2 (6 bases). The germline CDR1 and CDR2 sequences are SEHNR and FQNEAQ (reference sequence). Trimming took off 1 base at V and 5 bases at J, with 20 bases between the two ends. CDR3 length: 18 residues. This CDR3 is CASSLGTGIGGTTGELFF. The CDR3 DNA follows: TGTGCCAGCAGCTTAGGGACCGGTATAGGCGGGACTACCGGGGAGCTGTTTTTT.

V gene TRBV7-8 combines with J gene TRBJ2-3; possible D gene TRBD2, 6 bases. The V end was cut by 4 bases, the J end by 1 base, with 15 bases between. The length of the CDR3 is 16 residues. In germline, CDR1 is SGHVS, CDR2 FQNEAQ. DNA of the CDR3: TGTGCCAGCAGCTCAGGTGGTATAGCGGGCACAGATACGCAGTATTTT. Its translation: CASSSGGIAGTDTQYF.

V usage is TRBV19 and J usage is TRBJ1-3; D call uncertain. Trimming took 2 bases from V and 0 from J, leaving 8 bases between them. CDR3 length: 15 residues. Germline V CDR1 and CDR2: LNHDA, SQIVND (reference sequence). The CDR3 region has the DNA TGTGCCAGTAGTATAATGGGCATCTCTGGAAACACCATATATTTT. Encoded protein: CASSIMGISGNTIYF. The whole variable domain, remainder taken from reference TRBV19 and TRBJ1-3, is DGGITQSPKYLFRKEGQNVTLSCEQNLNHDAMYWYRQDPGQGLRLIYYSQIVNDFQKGDIAEGYSVSREKKESFPLTVTSAQKNPTAFYLCASSIMGISGNTIYFGEGSWLTVV.

This chain uses TRBV7-9 with TRBJ2-2; the match to TRBD1 covers 7 bases. The CDR3 totals 14 residues. Germline CDR1 reads SEHNR; CDR2 reads FQNEAQ (reference sequence). After removal of 4 bases from V and 6 bases from J, the junction contained 5 bases not matched to a gene. CDR3 nucleotides: TGTGCCAGCAGCTCCATGACAGGGCCCGGGGAGCTGTTTTTT. This sequence encodes CASSSMTGPGELFF.

V is TRBV2 and J is TRBJ1-6, with unresolved D. Per the germline V gene, CDR1 is SNHLY and CDR2 is FYNNEI. V lost 6 bases and J 2 bases, leaving 11 bases between the germline ends. This CDR3 has 15 amino acids. The CDR3 here is CASRRTDTYNSPLHF. CDR3 DNA: TGTGCCAGCAGGCGAACAGATACCTATAATTCACCCCTCCACTTT.

V is TRBV4-1 and J is TRBJ1-4; a possible D gene is TRBD1 (5 bases). The V end lost 0 bases, the J end lost 1 base, and 9 bases lay between the germline ends. CDR1 and CDR2 from the germline V gene are MGHRA and YSYEKL. This CDR3 comprises 16 residues. The CDR3 spells CASSQDSGETNEKLFF. CDR3 nucleotide sequence: TGCGCCAGCAGCCAAGATTCGGGGGAAACTAATGAAAAACTGTTTTTT.

J is TRBJ2-1 and V is TRBV7-9, with 10 bases lining up with TRBD1. V lost 5 bases to trimming and J lost 8 bases; unmatched junction nucleotides: 6. The CDR3 is 14 amino acids. Germline V gene data show CDR1 as SEHNR and CDR2 as FQNEAQ (reference sequence). CDR3 DNA sequence: TGTGCCAGCAGCACCTCCGGGACAGGGGATGAGCAGTTCTTC. It is translated as CASSTSGTGDEQFF.

The chain is built from TRBV7-2 and TRBJ2-3, with D perhaps TRBD1 (5 bases). Trimming removed 5 bases from V and 5 bases from J, with 5 bases in between. The germline CDR1 and CDR2 sequences are SGHTA and FQGNSA. This CDR3 comprises 11 residues. For the CDR3, the DNA is TGTGCCAGCAGCAGGGGAGATACGCAGTATTTT. Its protein product is CASSRGDTQYF.

This chain connects TRBV27 to TRBJ1-1, with 10 bases matching TRBD1. V shed 7 bases, J shed 3 bases, and the junction held 11 bases outside the gene matches. Germline lookup yields CDR1 MNHEY and CDR2 SMNVEV (reference sequence). The CDR3 spans 16 residues. Here the CDR3 reads CASKEHRTGGYTEAFF. CDR3 DNA sequence: TGTGCCAGCAAAGAGCATAGGACAGGGGGGTACACTGAAGCTTTCTTT.

On this clone itself: A junction boundary mismatches the germline segment, possibly from a read error. The chain combines TRBV27 with TRBJ2-7; 10 nucleotides match TRBD1. Germline values: CDR1 MNHEY, CDR2 SMNVEV (reference sequence). The CDR3 sequence is 15 residues long. In DNA, the CDR3 is TGTGCCAGCGGGGAAATGACAGGGGGCTCCCACGAGCAGTACTTC. It encodes CASGEMTGGSHEQYF.

The J gene is TRBJ1-2, the V gene TRBV6-5; the match to TRBD1 covers 8 bases. Germline V lookup: CDR1 MNHEY, CDR2 SVGAGI. This CDR3 comprises 14 residues. Trimming removed 6 bases from V and 8 bases from J; junction bases left unmatched: 11. CDR3 protein: CASSDTYRGNGYTF. CDR3 DNA: TGTGCCAGCAGCGATACGTACAGGGGGAACGGCTACACCTTC.

The gene calls are TRBV2 and TRBJ2-1, with 9 bases that match TRBD2. Germline trimming cut 7 bases from V and 6 bases from J; bases unmatched to any gene: 7. The CDR3 has 14 amino acids. Germline CDR1 and CDR2: SNHLY and FYNNEI. This CDR3 reads CASTRASGANEQFF. The CDR3 nucleotides read TGTGCCAGCACAAGGGCTAGCGGGGCCAATGAGCAGTTCTTC.

The table lists this clone with a count of one. The gene calls are TRBV19 and TRBJ2-5, with D possibly matching TRBD1 (5 bases). The V end was cut by 11 bases, the J end by 0 bases, with 16 bases between. This CDR3 has 14 amino acids. Germline V gene lookup returns CDR1 LNHDA and CDR2 SQIVND (reference sequence). The CDR3 loop is CAVSKGADQETQYF. The CDR3 DNA reads as TGTGCCGTCTCAAAAGGGGCAGACCAAGAGACCCAGTACTTC.